This passage covers 9 T cell receptor beta chains from one sample sequenced in a study of shared clonotypes between healthy human individuals. Measured with immunoSEQ multiplex PCR; TCRdb has only the in-frame clones, and not every one. The sample records 400,000 to 600,000 clones, around 79% being singletons. Sequencing input: PBMCs. The receptor set was obtained from a middle-aged woman in good health. Some clones in this sample may be carry-over from other donors' samples.

The chain employs TRBV18 and TRBJ2-1; D might be TRBD1 (5 bases). The CDR3 totals 13 residues. Between the trimmed V and J ends, which lost 0 bases and 9 bases, there was a span of 9 bases. Germline lookup yields CDR1 KGHSH and CDR2 LQKENI. As DNA, the CDR3 is TGTGCCAGCTCACCACCGTTTAGGGGTGAGCAGTTCTTC. It is translated as CASSPPFRGEQFF. The whole variable domain, remainder taken from reference TRBV18 and TRBJ2-1, is NAGVMQNPRHLVRRRGQEARLRCSPMKGHSHVYWYRQLPEEGLKFMVYLQKENIIDESGMPKERFSAEFPKEGPSILRIQQVVRGDSAAYFCASSPPFRGEQFFGPGTRLTVL.

The rearrangement joins TRBV6-7 to TRBJ2-7; D call uncertain. TRBV6-7 is filed as an ORF, its function uncertain. V was pared by 5 bases and J by 3 bases, with 5 bases between. CDR3 size: 11 residues. CDR3: CASSNLYEQYF. The CDR3 region has the DNA TGTGCCAGCAGTAACCTCTACGAGCAGTACTTC.

The chain joins TRBV28 to TRBJ2-5, with D possibly being TRBD1 (6 bases). V was trimmed by 7 bases and J by 3 bases, leaving 12 bases between them. Germline V gene data show CDR1 as MDHEN and CDR2 as SYDVKM. This CDR3 region has 13 residues. CDR3 in amino acids: CASMAGVEETQYF. As DNA, the CDR3 is TGTGCCAGCATGGCAGGGGTAGAAGAGACCCAGTACTTC.

This clone was observed a few times. The CDR3 nucleotides read TGCAGCGTACAAATCCAGGGGGCTCGCAATCAGCCCCAGCATTTT. It yields the protein CSVQIQGARNQPQHF. J is TRBJ1-5 and V is TRBV29-1; 8 bases line up with TRBD1. V dropped 6 bases and J dropped 2; count of bases not matched to a gene: 9. Germline CDR1 and CDR2: SQVTM and ANQGSEA. There are 15 residues in the CDR3. Complete variable domain (other parts from reference TRBV29-1 and TRBJ1-5): SAVISQKPSRDICQRGTSLTIQCQVDSQVTMMFWYRQQPGQSLTLIATANQGSEATYESGFVIDKFPISRPNLTFSTLTVSNMSPEDSSIYLCSVQIQGARNQPQHFGDGTRLSIL.

The chain combines TRBV5-1 with TRBJ2-1; D is ambiguous. Germline CDR1 and CDR2: SGHRS and YFSETQ. V lost 4 bases and J 7 bases, leaving 9 bases between the germline ends. This CDR3 is built from 12 residues. Here the CDR3 reads CASSATWNEQFF. The CDR3 DNA sequence: TGCGCCAGCAGCGCGACTTGGAATGAGCAGTTCTTC.

The CDR3 nucleotides read TGTGCCAGCAGCTTGGGGGGCGCTAGCGGGAGGCTCACGTTCTTC. As protein: CASSLGGASGRLTFF. J is TRBJ2-1 and V is TRBV5-6; TRBD2 matches 11 bases. The CDR3 extends over 15 amino acids. With 0 bases clipped from V and 15 bases from J, the junction kept 11 bases outside the gene matches. The germline gives CDR1 SGHDT, CDR2 YYEEEE.

This chain links TRBV30 with TRBJ2-7; unclear D gene. V lost 3 bases and J lost 0, with 6 bases in between. This CDR3 region has 12 residues. Germline CDR1 and CDR2: GTSNPN and SVGIG (reference sequence). The CDR3 region has the DNA TGTGCCTGGAGGCAAAGCTCCTACGAGCAGTACTTC. Protein: CAWRQSSYEQYF. The complete variable domain, with remaining parts taken from reference TRBV30 and TRBJ2-7, reads SQTIHQWPATLVQPVGSPLSLECTVEGTSNPNLYWYRQAAGRGLQLLFYSVGIGQISSEVPQNLSASRPQDRQFILSSKKLLLSDSGFYLCAWRQSSYEQYFGPGTRLTVT.

This chain joins TRBV20-1 and TRBJ2-1; tentatively, D is TRBD1 (6 bases). The CDR3 loop spans 11 amino acids. Trimming took 6 bases from V and 9 from J, leaving 12 bases between them. Germline-derived CDR1 and CDR2 are DFQATT and SNEGSKA (reference sequence). For the CDR3, the DNA is TGCAGTGCAGGGGGAAATGCTGAGCAGTTCTTC. It codes for CSAGGNAEQFF.

The gene calls are TRBV2 and TRBJ1-2, with TRBD1 identical over 8 bases. Germline CDR1 SNHLY, CDR2 FYNNEI. With V trimmed by 9 bases and J by 6 bases, 6 bases remained unmatched. The CDR3 has 12 amino acids. CDR3 region: CASSYRGDGYTF. In DNA, the CDR3 is TGTGCCAGTAGTTACAGGGGGGATGGCTACACCTTC.